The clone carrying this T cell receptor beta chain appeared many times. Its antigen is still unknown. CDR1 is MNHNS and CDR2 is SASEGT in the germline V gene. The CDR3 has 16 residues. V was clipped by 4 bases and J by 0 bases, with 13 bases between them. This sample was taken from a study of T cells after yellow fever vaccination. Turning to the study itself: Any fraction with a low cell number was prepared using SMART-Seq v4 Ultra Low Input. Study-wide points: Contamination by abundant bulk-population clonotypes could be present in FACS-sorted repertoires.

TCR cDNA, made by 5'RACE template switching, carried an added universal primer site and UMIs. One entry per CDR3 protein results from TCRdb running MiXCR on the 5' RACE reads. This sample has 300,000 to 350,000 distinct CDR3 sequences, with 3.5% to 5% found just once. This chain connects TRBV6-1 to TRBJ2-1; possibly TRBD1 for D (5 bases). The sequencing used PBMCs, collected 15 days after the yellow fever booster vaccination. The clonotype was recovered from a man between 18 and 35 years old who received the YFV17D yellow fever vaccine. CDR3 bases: TGTGCCAGCAGTGGAAACCGAAGGGGCTCCTACAATGAGCAGTTCTTC. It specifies CASSGNRRGSYNEQFF.